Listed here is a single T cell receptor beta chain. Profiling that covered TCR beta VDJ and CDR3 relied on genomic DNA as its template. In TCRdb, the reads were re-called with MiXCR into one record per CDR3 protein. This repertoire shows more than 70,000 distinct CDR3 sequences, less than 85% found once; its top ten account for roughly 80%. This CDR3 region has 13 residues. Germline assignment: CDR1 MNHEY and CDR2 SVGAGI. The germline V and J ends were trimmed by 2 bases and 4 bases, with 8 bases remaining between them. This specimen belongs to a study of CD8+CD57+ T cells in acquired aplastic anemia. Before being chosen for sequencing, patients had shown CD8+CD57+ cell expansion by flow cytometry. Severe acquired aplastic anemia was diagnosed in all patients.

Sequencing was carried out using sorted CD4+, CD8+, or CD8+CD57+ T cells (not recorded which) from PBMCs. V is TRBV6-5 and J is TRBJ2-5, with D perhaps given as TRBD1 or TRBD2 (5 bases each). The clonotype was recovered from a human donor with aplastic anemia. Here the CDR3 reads CASSYVGTETQYF. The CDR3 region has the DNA TGTGCCAGCAGTTACGTGGGGACAGAGACCCAGTACTTC.